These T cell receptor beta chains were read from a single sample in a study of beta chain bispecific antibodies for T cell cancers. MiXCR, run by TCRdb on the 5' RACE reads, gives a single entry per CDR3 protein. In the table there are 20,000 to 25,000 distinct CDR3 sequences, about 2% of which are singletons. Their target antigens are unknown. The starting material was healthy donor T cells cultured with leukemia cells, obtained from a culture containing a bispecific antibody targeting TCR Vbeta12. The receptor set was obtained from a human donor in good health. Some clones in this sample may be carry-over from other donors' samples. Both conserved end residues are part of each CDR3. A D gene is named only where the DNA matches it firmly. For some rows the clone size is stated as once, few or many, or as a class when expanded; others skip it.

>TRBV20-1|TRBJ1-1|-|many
CSARDPTGTNTEAFF
TGCAGTGCTAGAGATCCAACAGGGACGAACACTGAAGCTTTCTTT
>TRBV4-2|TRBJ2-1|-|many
CASSQGVSGLIYNEQFF
TGTGCCAGCAGCCAAGGAGTCAGCGGCTTAATCTACAATGAGCAGTTCTTC
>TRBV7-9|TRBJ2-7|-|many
CASSYGRDRGYEQYF
TGTGCCAGCAGTTATGGTCGTGACAGAGGCTACGAGCAGTACTTC
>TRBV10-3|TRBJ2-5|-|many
CAISFSQGQETQYF
TGTGCCATCAGTTTCAGCCAGGGGCAAGAGACCCAGTACTTC
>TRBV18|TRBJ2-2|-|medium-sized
CASSPDGELFF
TGTGCCAGCTCACCAGACGGGGAGCTGTTTTTT
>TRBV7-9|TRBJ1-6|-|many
CASSPGRDNSPLHF
TGTGCCAGCAGCCCGGGACGGGATAATTCACCCCTCCACTTT
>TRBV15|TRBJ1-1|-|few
CATSYREGGTEAFF
TGTGCCACCAGCTACCGCGAGGGCGGTACTGAAGCTTTCTTT
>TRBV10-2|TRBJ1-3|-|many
CASSESSGNTIYF
TGCGCCAGCAGTGAGTCGTCGGGAAACACCATATATTTT
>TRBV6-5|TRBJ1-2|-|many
CASSYLPLRGGGYTF
TGTGCCAGCAGTTACCTCCCGTTGCGGGGAGGAGGCTACACCTTC
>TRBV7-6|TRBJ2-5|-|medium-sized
CASSLNFGDAIQETQYF
TGTGCCAGCAGCTTAAATTTTGGGGACGCGATACAAGAGACCCAGTACTTC
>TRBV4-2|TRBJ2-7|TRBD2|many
CASSPTGLAREQYF
TGTGCCAGCAGCCCAACGGGACTAGCCCGGGAGCAGTACTTC
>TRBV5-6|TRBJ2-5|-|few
CASSLAETQYF
TGTGCCAGCAGCCTCGCGGAGACCCAGTACTTC
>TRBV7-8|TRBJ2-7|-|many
CASSLDFGGEQYF
TGTGCCAGCAGCTTAGACTTCGGGGGCGAGCAGTACTTC
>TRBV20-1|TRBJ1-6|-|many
CSATPEGVLGSPLHF
TGCAGTGCCACCCCGGAGGGAGTTCTCGGTTCACCCCTCCACTTT
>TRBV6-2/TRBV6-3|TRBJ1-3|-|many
CASSYSEQLGNTIYF
TGTGCCAGCAGTTACTCGGAGCAGTTAGGAAACACCATATATTTT
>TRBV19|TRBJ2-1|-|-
CASSIGPTRRTYNEQFF
TGTGCCAGTAGTATAGGACCTACTCGGAGGACCTACAATGAGCAGTTCTTC
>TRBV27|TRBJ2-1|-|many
CASSLEQSYNEQFF
TGTGCCAGCAGTTTGGAACAGTCCTACAATGAGCAGTTCTTC
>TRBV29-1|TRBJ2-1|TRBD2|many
CSVENERGSNNEQFF
TGCAGCGTTGAAAACGAGCGGGGTTCAAACAATGAGCAGTTCTTC
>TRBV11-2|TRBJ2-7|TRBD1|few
CASSYGTGAYEQYF
TGTGCCAGCAGCTACGGGACAGGGGCCTACGAGCAGTACTTC
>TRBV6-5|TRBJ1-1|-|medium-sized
CASSYEANTEAFF
TGTGCCAGCAGTTACGAGGCGAACACTGAAGCTTTCTTT
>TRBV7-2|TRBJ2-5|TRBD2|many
CASSFLAGGPETQYF
TGTGCCAGCAGCTTCCTGGCGGGGGGCCCTGAGACCCAGTACTTC
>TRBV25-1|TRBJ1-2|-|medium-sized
CASSAGTHYGYTF
TGTGCCAGCAGTGCGGGGACCCACTATGGCTACACCTTC
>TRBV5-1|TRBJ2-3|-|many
CASSDGGLTDTQYF
TGCGCCAGCAGCGATGGGGGCCTCACAGATACGCAGTATTTT
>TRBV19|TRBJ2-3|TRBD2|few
CASSIGGGGPGDTQYF
TGTGCCAGTAGTATAGGTGGGGGGGGACCGGGAGATACGCAGTATTTT
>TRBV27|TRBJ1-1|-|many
CASSRIGGQAFF
TGTGCCAGCAGTAGGATAGGGGGTCAAGCTTTCTTT
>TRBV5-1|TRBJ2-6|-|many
CASSLEQGVVSSVLTF
TGCGCCAGCAGCTTGGAACAGGGTGTGGTTTCGTCCGTCCTGACTTTC
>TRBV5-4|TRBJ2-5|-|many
CASSLRGEEETQYF
TGTGCCAGCAGCTTGCGGGGCGAGGAAGAGACCCAGTACTTC
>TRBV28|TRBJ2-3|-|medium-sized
CASSWTPTDTQYF
TGTGCCAGCAGTTGGACCCCAACAGATACGCAGTATTTT
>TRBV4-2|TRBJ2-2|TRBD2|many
CASSQGVAGVLGTGELFF
TGTGCCAGCAGCCAAGGGGTGGCGGGGGTACTGGGAACCGGGGAGCTGTTTTTT
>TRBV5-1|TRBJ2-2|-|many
CASRGLTGELFF
TGCGCCAGCAGGGGGCTAACCGGGGAGCTGTTTTTT
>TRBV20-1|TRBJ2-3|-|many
CSARGRGPVSDTQYF
TGCAGTGCTAGGGGGCGGGGGCCGGTATCAGATACGCAGTATTTT
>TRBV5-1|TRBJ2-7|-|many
CASSFDSSYEQYF
TGCGCCAGCAGCTTCGACAGCTCCTACGAGCAGTACTTC
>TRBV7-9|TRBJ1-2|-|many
CASSSFSGYTF
TGTGCCAGCAGCTCATTTAGCGGCTACACCTTC
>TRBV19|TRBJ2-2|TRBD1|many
CASRRQGAGELFF
TGTGCCAGTAGGCGACAGGGGGCCGGGGAGCTGTTTTTT
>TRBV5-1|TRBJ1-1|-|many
CASSPTENTEAFF
TGCGCCAGCAGCCCGACGGAGAACACTGAAGCTTTCTTT
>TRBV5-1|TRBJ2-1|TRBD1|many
CASSPGQGAQNEQFF
TGCGCCAGCAGCCCCGGACAGGGGGCGCAAAATGAGCAGTTCTTC
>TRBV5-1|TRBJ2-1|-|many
CASSLGSGGDNEQFF
TGCGCCAGCAGCTTGGGTTCCGGAGGGGACAATGAGCAGTTCTTC
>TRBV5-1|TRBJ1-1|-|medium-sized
CASRWGSYSNTEAFF
TGCGCCAGCAGGTGGGGTTCTTACTCGAACACTGAAGCTTTCTTT
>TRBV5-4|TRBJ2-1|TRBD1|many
CASSLLGRGPYNEQFF
TGTGCCAGCAGCTTGCTGGGCAGGGGGCCATACAATGAGCAGTTCTTC
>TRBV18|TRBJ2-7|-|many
CASSPRSLSSYEQYF
TGTGCCAGCTCACCACGGAGCTTGAGCTCCTACGAGCAGTACTTC
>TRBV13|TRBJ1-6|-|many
CASSLAGGIGSPLHF
TGTGCCAGCAGCTTAGCGGGGGGGATAGGATCACCCCTCCACTTT
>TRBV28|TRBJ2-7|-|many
CASSLTGSGGGPFEQYF
TGTGCCAGCAGTCTCACCGGGTCGGGGGGCGGTCCATTTGAGCAGTACTTC
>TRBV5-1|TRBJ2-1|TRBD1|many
CASSYWTGSSNEQFF
TGCGCCAGCAGCTACTGGACAGGGTCTAGCAATGAGCAGTTCTTC
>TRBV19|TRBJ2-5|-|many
CASSGRTAVQETQYF
TGTGCCAGTAGTGGGAGGACAGCCGTTCAAGAGACCCAGTACTTC
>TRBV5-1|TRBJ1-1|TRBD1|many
CASTKGGMATTEAFF
TGCGCCAGCACCAAAGGGGGCATGGCAACAACTGAAGCTTTCTTT
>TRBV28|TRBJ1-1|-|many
CASKLNTEAFF
TGTGCCAGCAAATTAAACACTGAAGCTTTCTTT
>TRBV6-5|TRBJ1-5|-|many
CASSYGENQPQHF
TGTGCCAGCAGTTACGGGGAAAATCAGCCCCAGCATTTT
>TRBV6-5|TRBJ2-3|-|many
CASNDRADTQYF
TGTGCCAGCAACGATAGGGCAGATACGCAGTATTTT
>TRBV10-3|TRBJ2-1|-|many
CAISRAIDNEQFF
TGTGCCATCAGCCGAGCCATCGACAATGAGCAGTTCTTC
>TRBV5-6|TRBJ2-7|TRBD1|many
CASSPGQIVHEQYF
TGTGCCAGCAGCCCGGGACAGATCGTCCACGAGCAGTACTTC
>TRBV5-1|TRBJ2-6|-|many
CASSTGEAYSGANVLTF
TGCGCCAGCAGCACGGGAGAGGCTTACTCTGGGGCCAACGTCCTGACTTTC
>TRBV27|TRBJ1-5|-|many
CASSPMGNQPQHF
TGTGCCAGCAGTCCCATGGGGAATCAGCCCCAGCATTTT
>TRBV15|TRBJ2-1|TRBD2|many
CATSSPSRLAWGNEQFF
TGTGCCACCAGCAGCCCCTCCCGACTAGCGTGGGGGAATGAGCAGTTCTTC
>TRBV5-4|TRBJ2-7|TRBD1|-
CASSHRDRAYEQYF
TGTGCCAGCAGCCATCGGGACAGAGCCTACGAGCAGTACTTC